This T cell receptor (beta chain) derives from a study of stem cell transplantation in POMP-related autoinflammatory disease (dated by TCRdb to the early 2020s). The study in broad terms: The study hypothesized that defective thymoproteasomes impair MHC class I-dependent CD8+ T-cell differentiation and positive selection, skewing the TRB repertoire. Before transplant, CD4+ naive T-cell skewing, low CD8+ T-cell proportions, and reduced T-cell cytokine secretion were observed in patients. To find out how POMP deficiency affects T-cell receptor beta repertoire diversity and CDR3 characteristics, high-throughput TRB sequencing was used.

Reading from cysteine to phenylalanine, the CDR3 counts 15 amino acids. The only DNA kept is the CDR3, 45 bases in frame from the first base. Via the germline V gene, CDR1 is SNHLY and CDR2 FYNNEI. Overall study outcomes, separate from this receptor: In PRAID patients, the trend toward lower diversity and increased clonality reached statistical significance only for regulatory T cells. A restricted number of unique TRB V-J gene pairings was observed in PRAID patients. Across all analyzed T-cell subsets, PRAID patients showed a trend toward higher clonality and lower TRB diversity.

On this clone itself: Its specific antigen is unknown. The germline gene is not matched at one end of the junction; a read error may be the cause.

Library creation used the immunoSEQ multiplex PCR assay. In the original analysis: Shannon entropy, which takes clonal size distribution into account, was used to quantify repertoire diversity. The Gini-Simpson index (Simpson_1-D) served as the measure of how unequally clonotypes were distributed. Here the immuneACCESS table is served through TCRdb, limited to in-frame sequences with V and J called. Missing clones are a known gap in these copies; in checked studies unresolved V genes cover under half, and the rest lacks a known reason. V and J calls and clone size come straight from that table; D and trimming were deduced from the DNA. For this sample the table gives around 10,000 clones, of which around 87% were detected only once. The ten largest clones represent 54% of the sample. This sample's time point label indicates: before hematopoietic stem cell transplant. PRAID featured prominent immunodeficiency alongside autoinflammation. Before TRB sequencing, T-cell subsets (conventional T cells, CD8+ T cells, regulatory T cells, T follicular helper cells) were sorted.

The rearrangement joined TRBV2 to TRBJ2-7; the central 11 bases match TRBD2. The specimen was CD8+ T cells from PBMCs, collected before stem cell transplantation. This TCR was sampled from a human donor with POMP-related autoinflammation and immune dysregulation (PRAID). CDR3 reads: CASREGTSGFYEQYF. The sequenced DNA is TGTGCCAGCAGGGAAGGGACTAGCGGATTCTACGAGCAGTACTTC.